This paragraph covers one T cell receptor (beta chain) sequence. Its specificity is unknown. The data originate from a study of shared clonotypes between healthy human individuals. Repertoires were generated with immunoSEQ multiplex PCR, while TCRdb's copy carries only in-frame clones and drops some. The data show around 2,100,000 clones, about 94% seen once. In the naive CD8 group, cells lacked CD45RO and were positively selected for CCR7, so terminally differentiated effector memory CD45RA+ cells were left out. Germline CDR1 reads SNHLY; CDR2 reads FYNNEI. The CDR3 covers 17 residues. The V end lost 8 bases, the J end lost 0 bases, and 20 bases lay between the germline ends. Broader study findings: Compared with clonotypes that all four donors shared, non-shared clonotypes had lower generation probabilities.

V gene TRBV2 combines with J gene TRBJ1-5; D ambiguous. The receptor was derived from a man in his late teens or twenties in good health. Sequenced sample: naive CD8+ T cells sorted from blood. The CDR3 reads CASSWEERHPSNQPQHF. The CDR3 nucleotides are TGTGCCAGCTCTTGGGAGGAGCGCCACCCTAGCAATCAGCCCCAGCATTTT. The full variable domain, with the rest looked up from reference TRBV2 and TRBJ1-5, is EPEVTQTPSHQVTQMGQEVILRCVPISNHLYFYWYRQILGQKVEFLVSFYNNEISEKSEIFDDQFSVERPDGSNFTLKIRSTKLEDSAMYFCASSWEERHPSNQPQHFGDGTRLSIL.